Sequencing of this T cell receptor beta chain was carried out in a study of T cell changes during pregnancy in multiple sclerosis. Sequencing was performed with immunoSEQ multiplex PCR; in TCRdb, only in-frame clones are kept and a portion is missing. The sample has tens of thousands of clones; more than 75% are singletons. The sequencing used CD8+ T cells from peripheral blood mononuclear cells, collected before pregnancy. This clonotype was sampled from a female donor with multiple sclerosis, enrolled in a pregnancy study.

CDR3 sequence (DNA): TGTGCCAGCAGCGGACACACAGGGGAGAACACTGAAGCTTTCTTT. This sequence encodes CASSGHTGENTEAFF. V and J are TRBV5-6 and TRBJ1-1, with TRBD1 matching 7 bases. This CDR3 has 15 residues. The germline CDR1 and CDR2 sequences are SGHDT and YYEEEE. V lost 4 bases, J lost 1 base, and 7 bases stayed unmatched. Full variable domain (remainder filled in from reference TRBV5-6 and TRBJ1-1): DAGVTQSPTHLIKTRGQQVTLRCSPKSGHDTVSWYQQALGQGPQFIFQYYEEEERQRGNFPDRFSGHQFPNYSSELNVNALLLGDSALYLCASSGHTGENTEAFFGQGTRLTVV.